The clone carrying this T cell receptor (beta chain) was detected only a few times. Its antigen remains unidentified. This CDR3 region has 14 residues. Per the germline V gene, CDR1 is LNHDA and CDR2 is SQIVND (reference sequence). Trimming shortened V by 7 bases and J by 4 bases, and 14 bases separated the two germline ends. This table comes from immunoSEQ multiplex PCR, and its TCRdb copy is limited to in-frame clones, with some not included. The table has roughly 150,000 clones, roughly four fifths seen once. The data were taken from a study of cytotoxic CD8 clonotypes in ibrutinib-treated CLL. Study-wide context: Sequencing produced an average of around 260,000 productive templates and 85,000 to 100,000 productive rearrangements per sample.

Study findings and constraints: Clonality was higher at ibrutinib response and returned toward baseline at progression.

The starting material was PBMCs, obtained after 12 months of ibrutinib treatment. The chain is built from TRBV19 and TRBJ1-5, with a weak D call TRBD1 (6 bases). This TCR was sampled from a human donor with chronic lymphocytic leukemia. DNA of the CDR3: TGTGCCAGTAATCGTCGAGGGGGAAATCAGCCCCAGCATTTT. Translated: CASNRRGGNQPQHF. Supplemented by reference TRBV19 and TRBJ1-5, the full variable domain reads DGGITQSPKYLFRKEGQNVTLSCEQNLNHDAMYWYRQDPGQGLRLIYYSQIVNDFQKGDIAEGYSVSREKKESFPLTVTSAQKNPTAFYLCASNRRGGNQPQHFGDGTRLSIL.